These T cell receptor beta chains were read from a single sample in a study of cytomegalovirus exposure and HLA in healthy donors. TCRdb's table, derived via immunoSEQ multiplex PCR, lists solely in-frame clones and lacks some. The profile covers about 150,000 clones, with approximately 73% appearing a single time and roughly 10% taken by the ten largest. Sequenced: PBMCs. These receptors were obtained from a man in his thirties or forties in good health and CMV-seropositive. CDR3s include the opening cysteine and the closing phenylalanine or tryptophan. The order of the fields is V gene, J gene, CDR3 length, clone size, CDR3 protein. The size of a clone is reported for some rows only, either as once, few or many, or as a class for expanded clones.

v_gene: TRBV29-1
j_gene: TRBJ1-1
len: 13
abundance: few
CDR3aa: CSAATGDHPEAFF

v_gene: TRBV4-2
j_gene: TRBJ2-5
len: 15
abundance: -
CDR3aa: CASSRGTSGQETQYF

v_gene: TRBV28
j_gene: TRBJ2-7
len: 15
abundance: once
CDR3aa: CASLRTSGVSYEQYF

v_gene: TRBV7-3
j_gene: TRBJ2-1
len: 12
abundance: -
CDR3aa: CASSLTSNEQFF

v_gene: TRBV6-1
j_gene: TRBJ1-4
len: 15
abundance: -
CDR3aa: CASRPGQRHNEKLFF

v_gene: TRBV9
j_gene: TRBJ1-3
len: 16
abundance: -
CDR3aa: CASSPHTLAPGVWIYF

v_gene: TRBV28
j_gene: TRBJ2-6
len: 16
abundance: few
CDR3aa: CASSLPQNSGANVLTF

v_gene: TRBV19
j_gene: TRBJ1-2
len: 15
abundance: -
CDR3aa: CASSAGTGTNYGYTF

v_gene: TRBV10-3
j_gene: TRBJ1-6
len: 12
abundance: -
CDR3aa: CAIGGSAPPLHF

v_gene: TRBV9
j_gene: TRBJ1-4
len: 17
abundance: -
CDR3aa: CASSVPWAVRINEKLFF

v_gene: TRBV5-1
j_gene: TRBJ1-4
len: 18
abundance: -
CDR3aa: CASSLERWPYATNEKLFF

v_gene: TRBV19
j_gene: TRBJ2-7
len: 15
abundance: -
CDR3aa: CASSITGQGAYEQYF

v_gene: TRBV19
j_gene: TRBJ1-5
len: 16
abundance: -
CDR3aa: CASSTGTKYSNQPQHF

v_gene: TRBV28
j_gene: TRBJ2-5
len: 15
abundance: -
CDR3aa: CASSSKTGGRETQYF

v_gene: TRBV13
j_gene: TRBJ2-7
len: 15
abundance: -
CDR3aa: CASSSTGTGGYEQYF

v_gene: TRBV2
j_gene: TRBJ2-7
len: 13
abundance: -
CDR3aa: CASSERDGGEQYF

v_gene: TRBV7-2
j_gene: TRBJ1-1
len: 15
abundance: -
CDR3aa: CASSLAGVVYTEAFF

v_gene: TRBV30
j_gene: TRBJ2-7
len: 13
abundance: -
CDR3aa: CAWAREIFYEQYF

v_gene: TRBV6-6
j_gene: TRBJ2-7
len: 14
abundance: -
CDR3aa: CASSSLVGRLEQYF

v_gene: TRBV4-3
j_gene: TRBJ2-7
len: 15
abundance: few
CDR3aa: CASSQEMGGADEQYF

v_gene: TRBV10-3
j_gene: TRBJ2-7
len: 14
abundance: -
CDR3aa: CAISGTSGRFEQYF

v_gene: TRBV28
j_gene: TRBJ2-7
len: 15
abundance: -
CDR3aa: CASSPATSGSYEQYF

v_gene: TRBV19
j_gene: TRBJ2-5
len: 16
abundance: -
CDR3aa: CASSPLGLAFHETQYF

v_gene: TRBV10-2
j_gene: TRBJ1-1
len: 11
abundance: -
CDR3aa: CASSGEGEAFF

v_gene: TRBV19
j_gene: TRBJ1-1
len: 17
abundance: -
CDR3aa: CASSIGSGTGSPTEAFF

v_gene: TRBV28
j_gene: TRBJ2-7
len: 13
abundance: -
CDR3aa: CASSRRSGLEQYF

v_gene: TRBV7-9
j_gene: TRBJ2-5
len: 15
abundance: -
CDR3aa: CASSGTPILWSEQYF

v_gene: TRBV16
j_gene: TRBJ2-7
len: 15
abundance: -
CDR3aa: CASSQLRTGSYEQYF

v_gene: TRBV7-6
j_gene: TRBJ2-1
len: 16
abundance: -
CDR3aa: CASSPPGLGVGYEQFF

v_gene: TRBV6-6
j_gene: TRBJ2-2
len: 13
abundance: -
CDR3aa: CACRQGATGELFF

v_gene: TRBV7-3
j_gene: TRBJ1-1
len: 16
abundance: -
CDR3aa: CASSLWASNAGTEAFF

v_gene: TRBV19
j_gene: TRBJ2-1
len: 13
abundance: -
CDR3aa: CASSDREGNEQFF

v_gene: TRBV28
j_gene: TRBJ2-2
len: 16
abundance: -
CDR3aa: CASLGSASGRIGELFF

v_gene: TRBV2
j_gene: -
len: 14
abundance: -
CDR3aa: CASADSSYRAEQYF

v_gene: TRBV7-9
j_gene: TRBJ2-3
len: 16
abundance: few
CDR3aa: CASSFSGLADTDTQYF

v_gene: TRBV27
j_gene: TRBJ1-4
len: 12
abundance: -
CDR3aa: CASSGPGQDLFF

v_gene: TRBV30
j_gene: TRBJ2-7
len: 14
abundance: -
CDR3aa: CAWRPGLALYEQYF

v_gene: TRBV19
j_gene: TRBJ2-5
len: 14
abundance: -
CDR3aa: CARARDRVDETQYF

v_gene: TRBV11-2
j_gene: TRBJ2-7
len: 16
abundance: -
CDR3aa: CASSTWTGGERSEQYF

v_gene: TRBV2
j_gene: TRBJ2-2
len: 14
abundance: -
CDR3aa: CASSGLAGTGELFF

v_gene: TRBV25-1
j_gene: TRBJ2-7
len: 15
abundance: -
CDR3aa: CASSDNGQGTYEQYF

v_gene: TRBV6-1
j_gene: TRBJ1-5
len: 13
abundance: once
CDR3aa: CASSEAPNQPQHF

v_gene: TRBV19
j_gene: TRBJ2-5
len: 14
abundance: -
CDR3aa: CASSYMTGRETQYF

v_gene: TRBV27
j_gene: TRBJ2-7
len: 14
abundance: -
CDR3aa: CASSFAGRIYEQYF

v_gene: TRBV6-6
j_gene: TRBJ2-3
len: 15
abundance: -
CDR3aa: CASSFPGAWTDTQYF

v_gene: TRBV29-1
j_gene: TRBJ2-3
len: 13
abundance: -
CDR3aa: CSAETSGTDTQYF

v_gene: TRBV18
j_gene: TRBJ1-5
len: 14
abundance: -
CDR3aa: CASSNYREEEPQHF

v_gene: TRBV5-3
j_gene: TRBJ1-1
len: 15
abundance: -
CDR3aa: CARSLAEGVKMNTFF

v_gene: TRBV7-9
j_gene: TRBJ2-5
len: 13
abundance: -
CDR3aa: CASTNQNTGTQYF

v_gene: TRBV5-4
j_gene: TRBJ2-5
len: 15
abundance: once
CDR3aa: CASSSAGGSLETQYF

v_gene: TRBV18
j_gene: -
len: 13
abundance: -
CDR3aa: CASSPPSSYEQYF

v_gene: TRBV19
j_gene: TRBJ2-5
len: 14
abundance: once
CDR3aa: CASSISLVRETQYF

v_gene: TRBV27
j_gene: TRBJ2-5
len: 14
abundance: -
CDR3aa: CASSSYRAQETQYF

v_gene: TRBV11-3
j_gene: TRBJ2-5
len: 15
abundance: few
CDR3aa: CASSLGTAPPETQYF

v_gene: TRBV6-5
j_gene: TRBJ2-7
len: 15
abundance: -
CDR3aa: CASSYSGRVGREQYF